This is a list of T cell receptor beta chains from one sample in a study of blood T cell repertoires in COVID-19. Produced via immunoSEQ multiplex PCR; TCRdb's table is partial and in-frame only. This table holds about 190,000 clones, 88% found once. Specimen: peripheral blood. These receptors all come from a human donor in a cohort sampled during active COVID-19. Both conserved end residues are part of each CDR3. Each record gives: D gene, V gene, J gene, CDR3 DNA, CDR3 protein. The D gene is left open where the match is weak.

>-|TRBV21-1|TRBJ2-3
TGTGCCAGCAGCAATCCGACTAGCGGGAAAAGAGTATACCATAGCACAGATACGCAGTATTTT
CASSNPTSGKRVYHSTDTQYF
>-|TRBV10-2|TRBJ1-5
TGCGCCAGCAGTGAGTCGGCAGGATATAGCAATCAGCCCCAGCATTTT
CASSESAGYSNQPQHF
>TRBD2|TRBV5-4|TRBJ2-2
TGTGCCAGCAGCTTCCCGGGGGGCACCGGGGAGCTGTTTTTT
CASSFPGGTGELFF
>-|TRBV6-5|TRBJ1-1
TGTGCCAGCAGTTACGGGGAGAAGACTGAAGCTTTCTTT
CASSYGEKTEAFF
>-|TRBV4-3|TRBJ2-2
TGCGCCAGCAGCCAGCGGGCGGGACTCTCAAACCGATACACCGGGGAGCTGTTTTTT
CASSQRAGLSNRYTGELFF
>-|TRBV19|TRBJ1-6
TGTGCCAGTAGTATCCAGGGCGGCAATTCACCCCTCCACTTT
CASSIQGGNSPLHF
>-|TRBV6-6|TRBJ2-1
TGTGCCAGCAGTTGGGAACAGGTAAATGAGCAGTTCTTC
CASSWEQVNEQFF
>TRBD2|TRBV7-8|TRBJ2-7
TGTGCCAGCAGCGCCGGGACTAGCCACTACGAGCAGTACTTC
CASSAGTSHYEQYF
>TRBD1|TRBV4-1|TRBJ1-1
TGCGCCAGCAGCCTACCGGACAGGCGGAACACTGAAGCTTTCTTT
CASSLPDRRNTEAFF
>-|TRBV5-1|TRBJ2-5
TGCGCCAGCAGCTTGGGGGCGGGCGCGGGAGAGACCCAGTACTTC
CASSLGAGAGETQYF
>-|TRBV7-2|TRBJ1-3
TGTGCCAGCAGCTTAGGGGCAGGGACTGGAAACACCATATATTTT
CASSLGAGTGNTIYF
>-|TRBV30|TRBJ1-6
TGTGCCTGGAGCCTACAGACGGATAATTCACCCCTCCACTTT
CAWSLQTDNSPLHF